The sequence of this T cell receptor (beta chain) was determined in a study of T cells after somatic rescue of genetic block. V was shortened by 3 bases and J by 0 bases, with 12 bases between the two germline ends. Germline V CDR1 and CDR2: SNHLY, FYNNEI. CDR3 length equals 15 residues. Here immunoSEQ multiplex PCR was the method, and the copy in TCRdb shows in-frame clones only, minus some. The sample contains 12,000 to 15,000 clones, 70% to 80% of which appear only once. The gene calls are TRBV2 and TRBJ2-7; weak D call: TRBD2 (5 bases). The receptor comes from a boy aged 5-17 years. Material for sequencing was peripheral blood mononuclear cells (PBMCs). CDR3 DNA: TGTGCCAGCAGTGAGGGAGAACTTTACTCCTACGAGCAGTACTTC. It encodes CASSEGELYSYEQYF.